Below, 5 T cell receptor beta chains from the same sample are listed, as sequenced in a study of PD-L1 blockade in urothelial cancer (dated by TCRdb to 2017 to 2019). Library generation was performed with the immunoSEQ multiplex PCR assay. Not all clones reach the TCRdb copy of this immuneACCESS table, which keeps in-frame sequences only. Checked studies attribute under half of the gap to unresolved V genes and leave the rest unexplained. The sample contains about 45,000 clones, more than 70% of them found a single time. Of the sample, around an eighth falls within the top ten clones. This sample comprised PBMCs, obtained around atezolizumab (anti-PD-L1) treatment. The receptors were gathered from a woman aged 60-70 years with urothelial cancer.

CDR3 sequence (DNA): TGTGCCAGCAGCTTAAGGGGACAGCTAAGCTCCTACGAGCAGTACTTC. Translating it yields CASSLRGQLSSYEQYF. V is TRBV7-3 and J is TRBJ2-7, with 7 bases fitting TRBD1. Germline lookup yields CDR1 SGHTA and CDR2 FQGTGA. The J segment lost 0 bases and the V segment lost 1 base, leaving 6 bases of the junction unmatched. The CDR3 consists of 16 residues.

The rearrangement joins TRBV2 to TRBJ2-7; D is ambiguous. Germline CDR1 and CDR2: SNHLY and FYNNEI. The CDR3 extends over 14 amino acids. V shed 4 bases and J shed 2 bases, with 12 bases lying between them. CDR3 coding DNA: TGTGCCAGCAGTGTTAGCCTAAGTCCCTACGAGCAGTACTTC. Protein product: CASSVSLSPYEQYF.

The chain joins TRBV19 to TRBJ2-7; 7 bases are a match to TRBD1. CDR3 length: 15 amino acids. The germline gives CDR1 LNHDA, CDR2 SQIVND (reference sequence). Trimming at V came to 7 bases and at J to 4 bases, leaving 13 bases not matched to a gene. The CDR3 is CASTPGQSSSYEQYF. CDR3 coding DNA: TGTGCCAGTACCCCGGGACAGAGCAGCTCTTACGAGCAGTACTTC.

Only a few counts were recorded for this clone. The rearrangement joins TRBV20-1 to TRBJ2-7; no clear D gene. Trimming shortened V by 3 bases and J by 7 bases, and 10 bases separated the two germline ends. The germline gives CDR1 DFQATT, CDR2 SNEGSKA (reference sequence). This CDR3 contains 11 residues. The CDR3 protein is CSASLTVEQYF. The CDR3 nucleotides read TGCAGTGCTAGCCTCACAGTTGAGCAGTACTTC.

The chain combines TRBV7-9 with TRBJ2-7; a possible D gene is TRBD2 (5 bases). Deletions cut 5 bases from V and 2 bases from J, with 10 bases between. Germline-derived CDR1 and CDR2 are SEHNR and FQNEAQ (reference sequence). The CDR3 is made up of 13 amino acids. CDR3 sequence (DNA): TGTGCCAGCAGCGGGCGGGCGGCCTACGAGCAGTACTTC. Translating gives CASSGRAAYEQYF.